The TCR beta chain under discussion was sequenced for a study of cytomegalovirus exposure and HLA in healthy donors. The V end lost 5 bases, the J end lost 2 bases, and 10 bases lay between the germline ends. This CDR3 contains 13 residues. Germline V lookup: CDR1 SGHTA, CDR2 FQGNSA. Only in-frame clones appear in the TCRdb table, and some are missing; sequencing was by immunoSEQ multiplex PCR. The table shows more than 55,000 clones, with around 95% occurring only once. V gene TRBV7-2 combines with J gene TRBJ2-7; perhaps TRBD2 as D (5 bases). This receptor was identified in a woman between 18 and 29 years old in good health and CMV-seronegative. The specimen sequenced was PBMCs. The CDR3 loop is CASSARDPYEQYF. The CDR3 coding sequence is TGTGCCAGCAGCGCCCGGGATCCCTACGAGCAGTACTTC.